A single count supports the clone carrying this TCR beta chain. The data were taken from a study of shared clonotypes between healthy human individuals. Looking at the study overall: CD4 naive and memory got three plates each, CD8 naive two, CD8 memory one.

Across several immunoSEQ plates, the genomic DNA of each subset was split evenly. TCRdb's copy holds only in-frame clones and misses some; the assay was immunoSEQ multiplex PCR. Among some 2 million clones listed, 95% were seen once. This CDR3 comprises 13 residues. In germline, CDR1 is SGHTA, CDR2 FQGNSA. Trimming removed 1 base from V and 5 bases from J, with 9 bases in between. The sequenced material came from naive CD4+ T cells sorted from blood. Indicated subset: CD45RA+ positively selected. V is TRBV7-2 and J is TRBJ2-7; D gene unclear. This sequence originates from a man aged 18 to 30 in good health. For the CDR3, the DNA is TGTGCCAGCAGCTTAGTGGCCCAGGACGAGCAGTACTTC. Translation: CASSLVAQDEQYF.